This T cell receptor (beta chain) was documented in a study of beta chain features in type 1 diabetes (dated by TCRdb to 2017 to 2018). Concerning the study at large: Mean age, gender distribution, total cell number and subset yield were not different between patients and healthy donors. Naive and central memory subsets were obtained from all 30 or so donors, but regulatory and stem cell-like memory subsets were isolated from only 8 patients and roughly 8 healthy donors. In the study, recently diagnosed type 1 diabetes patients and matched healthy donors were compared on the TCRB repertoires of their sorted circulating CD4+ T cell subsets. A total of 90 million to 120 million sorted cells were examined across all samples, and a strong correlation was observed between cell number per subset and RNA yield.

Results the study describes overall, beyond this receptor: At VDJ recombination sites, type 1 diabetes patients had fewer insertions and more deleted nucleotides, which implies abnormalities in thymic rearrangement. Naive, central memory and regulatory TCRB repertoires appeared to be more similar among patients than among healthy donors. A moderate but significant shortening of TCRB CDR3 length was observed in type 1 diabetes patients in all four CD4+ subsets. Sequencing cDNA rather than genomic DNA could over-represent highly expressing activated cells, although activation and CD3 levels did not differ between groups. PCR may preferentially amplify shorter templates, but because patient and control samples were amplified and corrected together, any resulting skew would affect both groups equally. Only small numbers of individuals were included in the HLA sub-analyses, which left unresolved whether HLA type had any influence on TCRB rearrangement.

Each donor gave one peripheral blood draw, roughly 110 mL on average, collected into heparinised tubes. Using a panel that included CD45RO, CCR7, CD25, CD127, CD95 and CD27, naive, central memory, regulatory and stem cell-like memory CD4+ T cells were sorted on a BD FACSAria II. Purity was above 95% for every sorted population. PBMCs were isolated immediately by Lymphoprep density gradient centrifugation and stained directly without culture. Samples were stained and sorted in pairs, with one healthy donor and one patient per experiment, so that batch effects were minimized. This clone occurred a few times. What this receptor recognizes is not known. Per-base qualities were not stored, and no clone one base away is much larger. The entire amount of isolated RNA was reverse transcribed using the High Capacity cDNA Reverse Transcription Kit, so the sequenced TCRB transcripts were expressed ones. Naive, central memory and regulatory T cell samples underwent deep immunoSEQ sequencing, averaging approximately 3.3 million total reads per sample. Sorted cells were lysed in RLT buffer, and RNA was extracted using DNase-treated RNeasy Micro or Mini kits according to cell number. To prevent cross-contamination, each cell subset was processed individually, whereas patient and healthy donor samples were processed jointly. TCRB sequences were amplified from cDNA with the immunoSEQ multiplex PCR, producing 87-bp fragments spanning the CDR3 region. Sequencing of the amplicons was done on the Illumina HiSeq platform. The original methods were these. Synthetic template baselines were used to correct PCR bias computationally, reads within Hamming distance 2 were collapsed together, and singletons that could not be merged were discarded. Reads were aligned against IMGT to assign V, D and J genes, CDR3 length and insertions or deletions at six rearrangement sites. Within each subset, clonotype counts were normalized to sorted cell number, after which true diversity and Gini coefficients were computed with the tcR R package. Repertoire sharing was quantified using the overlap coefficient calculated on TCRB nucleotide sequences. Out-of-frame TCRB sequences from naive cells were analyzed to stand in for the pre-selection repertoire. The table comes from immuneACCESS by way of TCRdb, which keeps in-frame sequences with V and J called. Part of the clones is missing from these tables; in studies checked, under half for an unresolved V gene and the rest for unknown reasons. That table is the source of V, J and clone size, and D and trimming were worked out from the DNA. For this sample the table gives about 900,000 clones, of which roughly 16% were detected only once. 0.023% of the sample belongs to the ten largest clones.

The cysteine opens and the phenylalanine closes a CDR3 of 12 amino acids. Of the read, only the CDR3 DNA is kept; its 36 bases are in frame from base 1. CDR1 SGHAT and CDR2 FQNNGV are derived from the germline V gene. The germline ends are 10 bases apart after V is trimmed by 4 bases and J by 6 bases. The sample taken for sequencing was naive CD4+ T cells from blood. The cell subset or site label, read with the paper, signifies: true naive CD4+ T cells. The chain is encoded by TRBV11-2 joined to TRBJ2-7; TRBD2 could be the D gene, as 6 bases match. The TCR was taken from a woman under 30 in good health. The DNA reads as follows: TGTGCCAGCAGCTCCCAGGGACTCGAGCAGTACTTC. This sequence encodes CASSSQGLEQYF.